This T cell receptor beta chain was captured in a study of cytomegalovirus exposure and HLA in healthy donors. Study results and limitations: Solely CMV serostatus was available to characterize immune exposure. Investigators reported 150 to 200 TCR beta chains as tied to cytomegalovirus.

As for the donors, each was a healthy bone marrow donor. The PCR had 60 Vbeta and 13 Jbeta primers. Clones were read by immunoSEQ multiplex PCR, and TCRdb kept only the in-frame ones, dropping some. The sample contains hundreds of thousands of clones, roughly two thirds of which appear only once. Germline lookup yields CDR1 SEHNR and CDR2 FQNEAQ (reference sequence). This CDR3 contains 13 residues. The V gene end was trimmed by 1 base and the J gene end by 8 bases; junction bases not matched to a gene: 4. A note on this clone: Its matching antigen is unknown.

J is TRBJ1-2 and V is TRBV7-9; 7 bases agree with TRBD1. The clonotype originates from a female donor in good health and CMV-seronegative. Specimen: PBMCs. The CDR3 spells CASSLVGGAGYTF. The CDR3 DNA reads as TGTGCCAGCAGCTTAGTAGGGGGCGCCGGCTACACCTTC.